This TCR beta chain came from a study of response to subunit inactivated influenza vaccine. CDR1 SEHNR and CDR2 FQNEAQ come from the germline V gene (reference sequence). This CDR3 has 17 residues. With V trimmed by 5 bases and J by 3 bases, 11 bases remained unmatched. This clonotype appeared a few times. TCRdb reprocessed the RT-PCR reads with MiXCR, giving one entry per CDR3 protein. In the table there are a few hundred thousand distinct CDR3 sequences, 14% of which are singletons. The sequenced sample was PBMCs from blood, obtained about 12 days after vaccination. The origin of this receptor is a man in his fifties or sixties who received an inactivated influenza vaccine. The V and J genes are TRBV7-9 and TRBJ2-1, with 9 bases matching TRBD1. CDR3 region: CASSRPPTGGIYNEQFF. CDR3 sequence (DNA): TGTGCCAGCAGCCGACCACCGACAGGGGGAATCTACAATGAGCAGTTCTTC.